This TCR beta chain was observed in a study of OX40 agonist ivuxolimab in advanced cancers. This CDR3 comprises 18 residues. Trimming removed 4 bases from V and 0 bases from J; junction bases left unmatched: 5. The V gene's germline CDR1 is SEHNR and CDR2 FQNEAQ (reference sequence). Findings and caveats of the study: CD8+ T cells were the subset that, on average, had more expanded clones than CD4+.

This clone was seen a handful of times. Its antigen is unidentified. Baseline, cycle 4 day 1, and cycle 7 day 1 were the blood sampling points. Measured with immunoSEQ multiplex PCR; TCRdb has only the in-frame clones, and not every one. The sample shows some 100,000 clones, over 85% of them seen only once. This specimen was CD4+ or CD8+ T cells sorted from blood, taken in a trial of the OX40 agonist ivuxolimab. This receptor was identified in an adult with an advanced solid tumor such as melanoma, head and neck, liver or kidney cancer. This chain uses TRBV7-9 with TRBJ2-6, with 11 bases fitting TRBD2. CDR3 coding DNA: TGTGCCAGCAGCTACACTAGCGGGGGATCCTCTGGGGCCAACGTCCTGACTTTC. Protein: CASSYTSGGSSGANVLTF. The variable domain in full, with the rest retrieved from reference TRBV7-9 and TRBJ2-6, is DTGVSQNPRHKITKRGQNVTFRCDPISEHNRLYWYRQTLGQGPEFLTYFQNEAQLEKSRLLSDRFSAERPKGSFSTLEIQRTEQGDSAMYLCASSYTSGGSSGANVLTFGAGSRLTVL.